These T cell receptor beta chains were read from a single sample in a study of blood T cell repertoires in COVID-19. The protocol was immunoSEQ multiplex PCR, while the TCRdb copy is restricted to in-frame clones and leaves out a portion. This table has 90,000 to 150,000 clones, around four fifths appearing once. The sample was peripheral blood. Source of these receptors: a human donor in a cohort sampled during active COVID-19. CDR3s include the opening cysteine and the closing phenylalanine or tryptophan. D genes are given only for firm matches. Clone size appears in some rows only: once, few, many, or a class for an expanded clone.

d_call | clone_size | j_call | v_call | cdr3_aa | cdr3_nt
. | . | TRBJ2-1 | TRBV2 | CASTGGTGGYNEQFF | TGTGCCAGCACGGGGGGAACAGGGGGCTACAATGAGCAGTTCTTC
TRBD1 | . | TRBJ1-3 | TRBV7-8 | CASRATGAGNTIYF | TGTGCCAGCAGGGCTACAGGGGCTGGAAACACCATATATTTT
TRBD2 | once | TRBJ2-5 | TRBV9 | CASSVVAGGQETQYF | TGTGCCAGCAGCGTGGTAGCGGGGGGACAAGAGACCCAGTACTTC
TRBD2 | few | TRBJ2-3 | TRBV2 | CASSEERGAGDTQYF | TGTGCCAGCAGTGAGGAGCGGGGGGCGGGAGATACGCAGTATTTT
. | once | TRBJ1-1 | TRBV19 | CASSQAGNTEAFF | TGTGCCAGTAGTCAAGCCGGGAACACTGAAGCTTTCTTT
TRBD2 | . | TRBJ2-3 | TRBV2 | CASSDMSSGGIHTDTQYF | TGTGCCAGCAGTGACATGTCTAGCGGGGGGATTCACACAGATACGCAGTATTTT
. | . | TRBJ2-3 | TRBV21-1 | CASSPGQGTDTQYF | TGTGCCAGCAGCCCCGGACAGGGCACAGATACGCAGTATTTT
TRBD1 | . | TRBJ2-6 | TRBV27 | CASSSGQAGANVLTF | TGTGCCAGCAGCTCAGGACAGGCTGGGGCCAACGTCCTGACTTTC
. | . | TRBJ2-3 | TRBV5-6 | CASSLASAYLDTQYF | TGTGCCAGCAGCTTAGCTAGCGCATACCTGGATACGCAGTATTTT
. | few | TRBJ2-5 | TRBV7-9 | CASSSQGGETQYF | TGTGCCAGCAGTTCACAGGGTGGGGAGACCCAGTACTTC
TRBD1 | once | TRBJ2-3 | TRBV9 | CASSVQPGQGPDTQYF | TGTGCCAGCAGCGTGCAACCGGGACAGGGCCCAGATACGCAGTATTTT
. | . | TRBJ1-1 | TRBV7-9 | CATEAVRLNTEAFF | TGTGCCACCGAAGCGGTCAGGCTAAACACTGAAGCTTTCTTT
. | few | TRBJ1-5 | TRBV6-6 | CASSYSGHQPQHF | TGTGCCAGCAGTTACTCGGGGCATCAGCCCCAGCATTTT
TRBD2 | . | TRBJ2-6 | TRBV20-1 | CSASGAGGGPGANVLTF | TGCAGTGCTAGTGGCGCGGGGGGAGGCCCTGGGGCCAACGTCCTGACTTTC
TRBD1 | . | TRBJ2-7 | TRBV19 | CASSNRGRPYEQYF | TGTGCCAGTAGTAACAGGGGGCGTCCCTACGAGCAGTACTTC
TRBD1 | . | TRBJ2-7 | TRBV5-1 | CASTGTGGSEQYF | TGCGCCAGCACCGGGACAGGGGGCTCCGAGCAGTACTTC
. | . | TRBJ2-7 | TRBV15 | CATSPTASPGREQYF | TGTGCCACCAGCCCAACGGCTAGCCCTGGGAGAGAGCAGTACTTC
TRBD1 | few | TRBJ1-2 | TRBV5-4 | CASSSRTGNYGYTF | TGTGCCAGCAGCTCCCGGACAGGGAACTATGGCTACACCTTC
TRBD1 | . | TRBJ1-1 | TRBV19 | CASREQGGNTEAFF | TGTGCCAGTAGAGAACAGGGGGGGAACACTGAAGCTTTCTTT
TRBD1 | . | TRBJ2-5 | TRBV6-5 | CASSYRSTGGSETQYF | TGTGCCAGCAGTTACAGATCTACAGGGGGGAGCGAGACCCAGTACTTC
TRBD2 | . | TRBJ2-1 | TRBV24-1 | CATSDGTIYNEQFF | TGTGCCACCAGTGATGGGACTATTTACAATGAGCAGTTCTTC
. | . | TRBJ1-6 | TRBV14 | CASSRGQLYNSPLHF | TGTGCCAGCAGCCGCGGACAGTTATATAATTCACCCCTCCACTTT
. | . | TRBJ1-1 | TRBV15 | CATSRERSGMNTEAFF | TGTGCCACCAGCAGAGAGCGATCGGGAATGAACACTGAAGCTTTCTTT
. | . | TRBJ2-3 | TRBV7-8 | CASSPLRGSGTDTQYF | TGTGCCAGCAGCCCATTAAGGGGGTCCGGCACAGATACGCAGTATTTT
TRBD1 | . | TRBJ2-7 | TRBV28 | CASSPVTGIIEQYF | TGTGCCAGCAGCCCAGTGACAGGGATAATCGAGCAGTACTTC
. | . | TRBJ1-1 | TRBV7-8 | CASSLGTANMNTEAFF | TGTGCCAGCAGCTTGGGGACTGCGAACATGAACACTGAAGCTTTCTTT
TRBD1 | . | TRBJ2-2 | TRBV5-1 | CASSGGTGFATGELFF | TGCGCCAGCAGCGGGGGGACAGGGTTTGCCACCGGGGAGCTGTTTTTT
. | . | TRBJ1-3 | TRBV2 | CASREQVSGNTIYF | TGTGCCAGCAGGGAACAGGTCTCTGGAAACACCATATATTTT